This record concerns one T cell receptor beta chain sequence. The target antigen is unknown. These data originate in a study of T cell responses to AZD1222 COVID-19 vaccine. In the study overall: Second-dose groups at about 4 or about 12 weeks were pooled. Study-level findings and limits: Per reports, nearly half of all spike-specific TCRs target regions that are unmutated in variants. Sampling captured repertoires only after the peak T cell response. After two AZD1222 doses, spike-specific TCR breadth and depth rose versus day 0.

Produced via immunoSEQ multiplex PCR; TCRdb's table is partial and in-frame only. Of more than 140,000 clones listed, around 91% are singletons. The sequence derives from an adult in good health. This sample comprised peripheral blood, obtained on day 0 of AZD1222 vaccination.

CDR3 nucleotide sequence: TGTGCCAGCAGCTGGGGCGGGAGGGGGTTAGAGACCCAGTACTTC. Translating it yields CASSWGGRGLETQYF. The chain uses TRBV5-4 and TRBJ2-5, with 9 positions matching TRBD2. Germline CDR1 reads SGHNT; CDR2 reads YYREEE (reference sequence). V was clipped by 3 bases and J by 4 bases; unmatched bases: 7. The CDR3 spans 15 residues.